This T cell receptor (beta chain) was profiled in a study of radiotherapy plus CTLA-4 blockade in lung cancer. Regarding the study as a whole: Early blood T cell clone dynamics reportedly forecast response best, with interferon-beta.

Focal radiation plus CTLA-4 blockade with ipilimumab was given to patients with chemo-refractory metastatic non-small-cell lung cancer. Using immunoSEQ multiplex PCR, the repertoire was profiled, and TCRdb retains in-frame clones only, with some absent. The sample holds about 77,000 clones, roughly four fifths seen once. With respect to this clone: Its target is unknown.

The V gene's germline CDR1 is LNHDA and CDR2 SQIVND (reference sequence). Trimming pared 7 bases from V and 5 bases from J, leaving 14 bases between. This CDR3 has 13 amino acids. The V gene is TRBV19, the J gene TRBJ1-2; TRBD1 is a possible D gene (5 bases). This receptor was taken from a human donor with non-small cell lung cancer whose response to radiotherapy plus ipilimumab could not be evaluated. The sample consisted of peripheral blood, taken from a patient treated with radiotherapy plus ipilimumab. The CDR3 nucleotides read TGTGCCAGTACCCCCCCCGGACAATATGGCTACACCTTC. Protein: CASTPPGQYGYTF.